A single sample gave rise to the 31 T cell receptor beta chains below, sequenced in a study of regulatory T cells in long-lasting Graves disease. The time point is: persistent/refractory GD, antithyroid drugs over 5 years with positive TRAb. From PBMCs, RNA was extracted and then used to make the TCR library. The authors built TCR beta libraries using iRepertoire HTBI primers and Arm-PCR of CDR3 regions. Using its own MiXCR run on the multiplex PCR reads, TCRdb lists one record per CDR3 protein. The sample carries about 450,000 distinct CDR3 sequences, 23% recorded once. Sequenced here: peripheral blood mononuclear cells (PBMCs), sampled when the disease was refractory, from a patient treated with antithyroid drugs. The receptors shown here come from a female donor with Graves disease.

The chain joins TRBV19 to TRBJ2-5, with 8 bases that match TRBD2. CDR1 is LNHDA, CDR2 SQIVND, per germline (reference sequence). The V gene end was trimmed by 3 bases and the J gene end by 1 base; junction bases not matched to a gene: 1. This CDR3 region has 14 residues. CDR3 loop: CASSMGLGQETQYF. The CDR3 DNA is TGTGCCAGTAGTATGGGACTAGGCCAAGAGACCCAGTACTTC.

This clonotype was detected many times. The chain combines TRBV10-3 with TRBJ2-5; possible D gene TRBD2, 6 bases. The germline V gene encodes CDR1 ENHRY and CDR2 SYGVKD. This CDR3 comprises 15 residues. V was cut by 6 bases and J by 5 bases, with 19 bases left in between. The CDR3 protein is CAIRAQEGSRETQYF. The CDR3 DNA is TGTGCCATCAGAGCTCAGGAGGGGAGTAGGGAGACCCAGTACTTC.

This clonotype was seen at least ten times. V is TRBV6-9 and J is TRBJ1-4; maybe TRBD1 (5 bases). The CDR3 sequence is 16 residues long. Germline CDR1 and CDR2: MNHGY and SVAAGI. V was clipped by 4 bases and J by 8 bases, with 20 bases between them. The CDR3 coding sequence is TGTGCCAGCAGTTCCACCCCCCCGGGGGTTCGGGAAAAACTGTTTTTT. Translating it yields CASSSTPPGVREKLFF.

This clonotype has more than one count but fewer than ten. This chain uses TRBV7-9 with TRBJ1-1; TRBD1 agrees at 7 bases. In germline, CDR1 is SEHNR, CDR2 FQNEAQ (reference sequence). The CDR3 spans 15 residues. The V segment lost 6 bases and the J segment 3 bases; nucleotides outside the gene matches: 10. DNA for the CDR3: TGTGCCAGCAGTATACAGGGGTTGGGTCACACTGAAGCTTTCTTT. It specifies CASSIQGLGHTEAFF.

CDR3 DNA sequence: TGTGCCAGCAGTGAAGCGCATCCAGGGGTATCCTACGAGCAGTACTTC. Its translation: CASSEAHPGVSYEQYF. The chain uses TRBV6-1 and TRBJ2-7; weak D call: TRBD1 (6 bases). The V gene's germline CDR1 is MNHNS and CDR2 SASEGT. The CDR3 extends over 16 amino acids. Between the trimmed V and J ends, which lost 0 bases and 1 base, there was a span of 13 bases.

In DNA, the CDR3 is TGTGCCTGGAACCGGGGACTAGCGGGAGGTATGGGAGATACGCAGTATTTT. The encoded protein is CAWNRGLAGGMGDTQYF. This sequence joins TRBV30 and TRBJ2-3, with 15 bases that match TRBD2. V lost 4 bases and J lost 5; bases outside the gene matches: 10. This CDR3 is 17 amino acids long. The germline CDR1 and CDR2 sequences are GTSNPN and SVGIG (reference sequence).

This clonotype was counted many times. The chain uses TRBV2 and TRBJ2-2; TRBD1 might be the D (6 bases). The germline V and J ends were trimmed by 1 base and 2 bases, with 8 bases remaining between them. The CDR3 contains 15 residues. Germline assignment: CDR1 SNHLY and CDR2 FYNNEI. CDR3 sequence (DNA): TGTGCCAGCAGTGAAGGACAGGTTAACACCGGGGAGCTGTTTTTT. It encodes CASSEGQVNTGELFF.

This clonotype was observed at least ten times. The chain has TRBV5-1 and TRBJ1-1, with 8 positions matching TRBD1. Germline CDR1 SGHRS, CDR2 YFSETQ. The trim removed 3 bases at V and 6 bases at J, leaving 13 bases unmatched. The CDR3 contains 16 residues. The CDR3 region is CASSSPGGGSSAEAFF. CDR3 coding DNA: TGCGCCAGCAGCTCACCAGGGGGCGGGTCGTCCGCTGAAGCTTTCTTT.

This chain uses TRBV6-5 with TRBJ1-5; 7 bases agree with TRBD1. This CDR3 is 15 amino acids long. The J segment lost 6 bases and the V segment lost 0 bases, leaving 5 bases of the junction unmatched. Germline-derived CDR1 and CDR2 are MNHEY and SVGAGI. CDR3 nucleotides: TGTGCCAGCAGTTACTCGAACAGGGGTGTTCAGCCCCAGCATTTT. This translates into CASSYSNRGVQPQHF.

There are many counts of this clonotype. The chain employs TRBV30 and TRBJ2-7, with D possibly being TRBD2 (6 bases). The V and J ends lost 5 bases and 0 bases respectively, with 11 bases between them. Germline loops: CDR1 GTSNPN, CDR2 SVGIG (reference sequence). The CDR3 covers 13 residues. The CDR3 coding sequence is TGTGCCTGGGCCGGGACTCACTCCTACGAGCAGTACTTC. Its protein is CAWAGTHSYEQYF.

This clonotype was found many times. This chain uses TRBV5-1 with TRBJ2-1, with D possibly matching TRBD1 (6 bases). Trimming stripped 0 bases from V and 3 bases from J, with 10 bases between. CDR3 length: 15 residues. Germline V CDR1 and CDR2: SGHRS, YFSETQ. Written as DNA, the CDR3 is TGCGCCAGCAGCTTGGACCGGGACAACTACAATGAGCAGTTCTTC. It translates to CASSLDRDNYNEQFF.

CDR3 coding DNA: TGTGCCAGCAGCTCAGTTCCGGGACAGGGGGAAACTGAAGCTTTCTTT. Translated: CASSSVPGQGETEAFF. The chain has TRBV5-5 and TRBJ1-1; 11 bases map to TRBD1. The ends lost 3 bases at V and 5 bases at J; junction bases unmatched: 9. Germline V lookup: CDR1 SGHKS, CDR2 YYEKEE (reference sequence). The CDR3 loop spans 16 amino acids.

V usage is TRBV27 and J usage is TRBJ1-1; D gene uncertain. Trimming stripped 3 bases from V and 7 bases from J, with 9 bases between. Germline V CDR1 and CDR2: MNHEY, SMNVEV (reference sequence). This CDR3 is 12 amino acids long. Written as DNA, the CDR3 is TGTGCCAGCAGTTTTTCGAGTGATGAAGCTTTCTTT. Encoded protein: CASSFSSDEAFF.

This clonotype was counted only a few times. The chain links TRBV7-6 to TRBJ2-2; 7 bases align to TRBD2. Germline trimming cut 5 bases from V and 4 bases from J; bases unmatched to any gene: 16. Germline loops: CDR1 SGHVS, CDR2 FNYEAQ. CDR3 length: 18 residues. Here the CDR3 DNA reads TGTGCCAGCAGCCCCTCTACGCGGCGGGAGACACGCACCGGGGAGCTGTTTTTT. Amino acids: CASSPSTRRETRTGELFF.

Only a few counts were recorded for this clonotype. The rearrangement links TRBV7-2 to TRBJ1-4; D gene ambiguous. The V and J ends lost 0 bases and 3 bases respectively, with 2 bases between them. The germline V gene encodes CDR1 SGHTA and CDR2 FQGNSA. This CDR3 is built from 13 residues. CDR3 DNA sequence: TGTGCCAGCAGCTTAGCGCCTAATGAAAAACTGTTTTTT. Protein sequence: CASSLAPNEKLFF.

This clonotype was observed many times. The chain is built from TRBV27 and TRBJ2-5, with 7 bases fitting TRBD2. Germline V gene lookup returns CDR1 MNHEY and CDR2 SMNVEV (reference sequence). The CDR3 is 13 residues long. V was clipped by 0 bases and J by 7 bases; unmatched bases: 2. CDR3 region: CASSLSRGVTQYF. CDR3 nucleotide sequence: TGTGCCAGCAGTTTATCCCGGGGGGTGACCCAGTACTTC.

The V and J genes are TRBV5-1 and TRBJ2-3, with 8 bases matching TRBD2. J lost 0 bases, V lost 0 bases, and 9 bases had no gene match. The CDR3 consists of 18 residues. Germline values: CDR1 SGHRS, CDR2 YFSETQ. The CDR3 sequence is CASSLESRLATSTDTQYF. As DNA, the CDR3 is TGCGCCAGCAGCTTGGAATCGCGACTAGCGACTAGCACAGATACGCAGTATTTT. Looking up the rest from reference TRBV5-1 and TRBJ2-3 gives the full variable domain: KAGVTQTPRYLIKTRGQQVTLSCSPISGHRSVSWYQQTPGQGLQFLFEYFSETQRNKGNFPGRFSGRQFSNSRSEMNVSTLELGDSALYLCASSLESRLATSTDTQYFGPGTRLTVL.

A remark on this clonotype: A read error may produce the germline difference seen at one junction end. The CDR3 spells CSVDYDYTF. Written as DNA, the CDR3 is TGCAGCGTTGACTATGACTACACCTTC. This sequence joins TRBV29-1 and TRBJ1-2; D not certain. The CDR3 has 9 amino acids. The germline CDR1 and CDR2 sequences are SQVTM and ANQGSEA.

CDR3 amino acids: CASSIAGQGGQPQHF. CDR3 in DNA: TGTGCCAGTAGTATAGCGGGACAGGGAGGTCAGCCCCAGCATTTT. The chain carries TRBV19 and TRBJ1-5; 9 bases are a match to TRBD1. The J segment lost 6 bases and the V segment lost 1 base, leaving 4 bases of the junction unmatched. Germline V gives CDR1 LNHDA, CDR2 SQIVND (reference sequence). There are 15 residues in the CDR3.

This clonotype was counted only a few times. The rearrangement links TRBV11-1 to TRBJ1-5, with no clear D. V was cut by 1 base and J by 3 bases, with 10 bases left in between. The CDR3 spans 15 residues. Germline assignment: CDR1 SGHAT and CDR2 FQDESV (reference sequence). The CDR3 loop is CASSLGTAHNQPQHF. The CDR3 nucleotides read TGTGCCAGCAGCTTAGGGACGGCGCACAATCAGCCCCAGCATTTT.

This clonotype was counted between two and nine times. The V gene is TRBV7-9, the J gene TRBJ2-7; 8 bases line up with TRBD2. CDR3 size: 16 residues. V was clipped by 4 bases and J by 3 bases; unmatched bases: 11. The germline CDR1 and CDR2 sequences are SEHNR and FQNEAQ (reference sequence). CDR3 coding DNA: TGTGCCAGCAGCTACCCTGGCGGGAGGACCATCTACGAGCAGTACTTC. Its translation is CASSYPGGRTIYEQYF.

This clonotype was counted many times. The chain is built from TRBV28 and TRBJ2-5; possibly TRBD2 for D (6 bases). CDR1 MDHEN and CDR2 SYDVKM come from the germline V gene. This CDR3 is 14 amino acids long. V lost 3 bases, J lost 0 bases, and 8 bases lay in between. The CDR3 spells CASSLGDYQETQYF. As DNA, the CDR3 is TGTGCCAGCAGTTTGGGGGACTACCAAGAGACCCAGTACTTC.

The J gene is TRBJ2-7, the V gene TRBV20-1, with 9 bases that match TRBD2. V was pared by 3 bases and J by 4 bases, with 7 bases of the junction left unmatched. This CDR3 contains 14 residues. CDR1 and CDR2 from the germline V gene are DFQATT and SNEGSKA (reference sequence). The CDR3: CSASPRRGGYEQYF. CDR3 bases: TGCAGTGCTAGTCCGAGGCGGGGGGGGTACGAGCAGTACTTC.

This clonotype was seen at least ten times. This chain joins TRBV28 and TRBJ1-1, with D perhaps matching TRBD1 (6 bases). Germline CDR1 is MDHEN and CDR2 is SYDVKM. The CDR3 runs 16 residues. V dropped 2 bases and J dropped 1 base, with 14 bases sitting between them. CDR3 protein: CASSLMPQGRNTEAFF. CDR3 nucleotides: TGTGCCAGCAGTTTAATGCCACAGGGTCGGAACACTGAAGCTTTCTTT.

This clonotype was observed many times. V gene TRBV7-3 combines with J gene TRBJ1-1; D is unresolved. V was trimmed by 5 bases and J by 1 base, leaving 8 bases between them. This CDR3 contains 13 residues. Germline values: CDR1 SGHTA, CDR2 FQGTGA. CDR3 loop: CASSQDWNTEAFF. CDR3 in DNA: TGTGCCAGCAGCCAGGATTGGAACACTGAAGCTTTCTTT.

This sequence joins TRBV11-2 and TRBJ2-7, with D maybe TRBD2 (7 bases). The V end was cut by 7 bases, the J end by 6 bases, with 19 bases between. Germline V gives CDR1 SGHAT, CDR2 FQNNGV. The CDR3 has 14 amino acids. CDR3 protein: CASTYRGGAGEQYF. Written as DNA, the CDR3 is TGTGCCAGCACCTATAGGGGGGGCGCGGGCGAGCAGTACTTC.

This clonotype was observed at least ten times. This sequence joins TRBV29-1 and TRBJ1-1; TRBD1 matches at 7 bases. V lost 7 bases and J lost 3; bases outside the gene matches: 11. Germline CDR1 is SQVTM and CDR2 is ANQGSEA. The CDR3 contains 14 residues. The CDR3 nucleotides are TGCAGCGCCCGGGGAGGCCAGGGGGACACTGAAGCTTTCTTT. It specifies CSARGGQGDTEAFF.

The CDR3 is CASSLDLRDQETQYF. As DNA, the CDR3 is TGCGCCAGCAGCTTGGATCTGCGAGACCAAGAGACCCAGTACTTC. This chain uses TRBV5-1 with TRBJ2-5; D remains ambiguous. From germline, CDR1 is SGHRS and CDR2 YFSETQ. Trimming left V 0 bases short and J 0 bases short, with 9 bases between. This CDR3 is 15 amino acids long.

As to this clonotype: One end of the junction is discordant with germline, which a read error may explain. CDR3 nucleotide sequence: TGCAGCGGTGAACAGAGGCCGCGGGAGACCCAGTACTTC. It codes for CSGEQRPRETQYF. The chain employs TRBV29-1 and TRBJ2-5; D uncertain. The CDR3 loop spans 13 amino acids. Per the germline V gene, CDR1 is SQVTM and CDR2 is ANQGSEA. Complete variable domain (other parts from reference TRBV29-1 and TRBJ2-5): SAVISQKPSRDICQRGTSLTIQCQVDSQVTMMFWYRQQPGQSLTLIATANQGSEATYESGFVIDKFPISRPNLTFSTLTVSNMSPEDSSIYLCSGEQRPRETQYFGPGTRLLVL.

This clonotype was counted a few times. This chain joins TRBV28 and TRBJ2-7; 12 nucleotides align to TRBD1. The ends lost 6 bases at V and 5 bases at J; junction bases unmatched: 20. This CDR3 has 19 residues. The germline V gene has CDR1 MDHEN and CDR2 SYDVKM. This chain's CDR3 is CASSTYPGTGGDKGNEQYF. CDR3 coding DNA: TGTGCCAGCAGCACCTACCCCGGGACAGGGGGCGATAAAGGGAACGAGCAGTACTTC.

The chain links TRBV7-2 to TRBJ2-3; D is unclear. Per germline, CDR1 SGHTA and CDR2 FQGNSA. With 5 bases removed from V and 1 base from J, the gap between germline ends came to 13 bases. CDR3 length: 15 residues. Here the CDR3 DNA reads TGTGCCAGCAGCCCTTTTCCGAGAGGCACAGATACGCAGTATTTT. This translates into CASSPFPRGTDTQYF.